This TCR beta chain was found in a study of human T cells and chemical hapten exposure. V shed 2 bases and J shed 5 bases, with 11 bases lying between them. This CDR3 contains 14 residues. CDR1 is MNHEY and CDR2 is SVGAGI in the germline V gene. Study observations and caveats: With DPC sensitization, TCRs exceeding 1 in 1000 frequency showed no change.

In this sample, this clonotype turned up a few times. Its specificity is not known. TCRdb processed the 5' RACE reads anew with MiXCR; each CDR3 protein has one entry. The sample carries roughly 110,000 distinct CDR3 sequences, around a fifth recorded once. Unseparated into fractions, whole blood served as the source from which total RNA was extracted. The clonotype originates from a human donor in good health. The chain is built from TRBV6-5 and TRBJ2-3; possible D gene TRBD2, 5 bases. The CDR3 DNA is TGTGCCAGCAGTTACACGCGCGGAGGAGATACGCAGTATTTT. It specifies CASSYTRGGDTQYF.